This TCR beta chain was found in a study of blood T cell repertoires in COVID-19. Turning to the study itself: Donors in the United States, Italy and Spain gave samples during acute or convalescent COVID-19.

TCRdb keeps only in-frame clones here, not all; method: immunoSEQ multiplex PCR. The sample lists roughly 440,000 clones; around 89% were seen once. Germline CDR1 SGHAT, CDR2 FQNNGV. The CDR3 loop spans 15 amino acids. V was shortened by 0 bases and J by 0 bases, with 6 bases between the two germline ends. The chain combines TRBV11-2 with TRBJ1-3; D call uncertain. The receptor was isolated from a woman aged 50 to 60 with COVID-19, enrolled during active disease. The sequencing sample was made of peripheral blood. The DNA for the CDR3 is TGTGCCAGCAGCTTAGAAGCCTTCTCTGGAAACACCATATATTTT. Translating it yields CASSLEAFSGNTIYF.